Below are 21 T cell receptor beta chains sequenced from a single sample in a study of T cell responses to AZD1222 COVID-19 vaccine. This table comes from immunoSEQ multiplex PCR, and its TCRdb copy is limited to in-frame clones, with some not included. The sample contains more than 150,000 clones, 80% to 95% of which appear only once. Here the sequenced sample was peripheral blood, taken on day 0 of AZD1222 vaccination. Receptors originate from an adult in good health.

The DNA of the CDR3 is TGCGCCAGCAGCTCTCTAGCGGGAGTTACCTACAATGAGCAGTTCTTC. Amino acid sequence: CASSSLAGVTYNEQFF. The chain employs TRBV5-1 and TRBJ2-1, with 10 nucleotides matching TRBD2. CDR3 length: 16 residues. Germline V CDR1 and CDR2: SGHRS, YFSETQ. V was clipped by 3 bases and J by 2 bases; unmatched bases: 5.

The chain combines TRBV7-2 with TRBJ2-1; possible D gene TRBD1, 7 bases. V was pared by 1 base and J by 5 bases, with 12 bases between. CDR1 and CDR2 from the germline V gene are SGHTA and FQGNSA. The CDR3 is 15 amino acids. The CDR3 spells CASSLVAGGNNEQFF. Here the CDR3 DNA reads TGTGCCAGCAGCTTAGTCGCAGGGGGGAACAATGAGCAGTTCTTC.

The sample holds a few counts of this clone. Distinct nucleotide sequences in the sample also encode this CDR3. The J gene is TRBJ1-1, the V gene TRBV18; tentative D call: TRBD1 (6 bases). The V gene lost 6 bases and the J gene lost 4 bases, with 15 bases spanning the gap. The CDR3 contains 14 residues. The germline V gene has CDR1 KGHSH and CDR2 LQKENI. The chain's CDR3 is CASSPGQRGTEAFF. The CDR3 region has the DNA TGTGCCAGCTCGCCCGGACAGAGGGGCACTGAAGCTTTCTTT.

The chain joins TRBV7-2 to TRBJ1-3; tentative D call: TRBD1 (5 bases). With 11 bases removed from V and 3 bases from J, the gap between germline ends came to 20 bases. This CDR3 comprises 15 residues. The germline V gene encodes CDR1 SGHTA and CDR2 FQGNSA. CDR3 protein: CASQPRGGDGNTIYF. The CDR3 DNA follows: TGTGCCTCGCAGCCCCGCGGGGGGGATGGAAACACCATATATTTT.

The CDR3 DNA is TGTGCCACCCAATCCCGGGACAGGACCTACGAGCAGTACTTC. This translates into CATQSRDRTYEQYF. The chain is built from TRBV19 and TRBJ2-7, with 8 bases identical to TRBD1. The germline CDR1 and CDR2 sequences are LNHDA and SQIVND (reference sequence). The trim removed 10 bases at V and 2 bases at J, leaving 10 bases unmatched. CDR3 length: 14 amino acids.

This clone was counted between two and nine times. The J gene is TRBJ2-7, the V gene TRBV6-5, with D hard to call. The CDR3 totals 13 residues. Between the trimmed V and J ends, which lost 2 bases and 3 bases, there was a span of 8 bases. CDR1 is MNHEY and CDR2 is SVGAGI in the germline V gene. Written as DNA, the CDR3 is TGTGCCAGCAGTTACGGGCTGTTCTACGAGCAGTACTTC. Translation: CASSYGLFYEQYF.

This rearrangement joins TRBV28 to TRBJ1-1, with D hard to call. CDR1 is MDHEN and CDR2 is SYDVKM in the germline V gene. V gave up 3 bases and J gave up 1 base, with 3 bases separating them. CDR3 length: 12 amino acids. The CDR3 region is CASSFQNTEAFF. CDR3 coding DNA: TGTGCCAGCAGTTTCCAGAACACTGAAGCTTTCTTT.

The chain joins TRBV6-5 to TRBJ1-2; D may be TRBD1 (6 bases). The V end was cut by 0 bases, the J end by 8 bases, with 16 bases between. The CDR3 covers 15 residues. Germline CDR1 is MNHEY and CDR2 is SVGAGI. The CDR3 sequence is CASSYSNGGVLGYTF. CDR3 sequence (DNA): TGTGCCAGCAGTTACTCGAACGGGGGCGTTTTGGGCTACACCTTC.

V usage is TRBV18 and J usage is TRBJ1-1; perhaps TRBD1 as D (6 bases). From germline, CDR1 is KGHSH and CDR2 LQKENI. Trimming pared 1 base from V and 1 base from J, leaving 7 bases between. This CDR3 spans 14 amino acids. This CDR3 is CASSPLGANTEAFF. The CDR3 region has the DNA TGTGCCAGCTCACCACTGGGGGCGAACACTGAAGCTTTCTTT.

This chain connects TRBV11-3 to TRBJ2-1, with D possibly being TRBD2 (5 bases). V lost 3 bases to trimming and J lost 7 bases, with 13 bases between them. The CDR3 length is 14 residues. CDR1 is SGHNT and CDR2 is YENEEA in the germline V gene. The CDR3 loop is CASSLVQRKNEQFF. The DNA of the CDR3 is TGTGCCAGCAGCTTGGTTCAGCGGAAAAATGAGCAGTTCTTC.

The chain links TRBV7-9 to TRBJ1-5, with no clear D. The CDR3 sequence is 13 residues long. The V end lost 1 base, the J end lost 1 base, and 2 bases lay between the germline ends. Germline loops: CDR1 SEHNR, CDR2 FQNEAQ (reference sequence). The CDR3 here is CASSLVSNQPQHF. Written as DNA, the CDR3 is TGTGCCAGCAGCTTAGTCAGCAATCAGCCCCAGCATTTT. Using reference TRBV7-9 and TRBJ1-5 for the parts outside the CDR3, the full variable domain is DTGVSQNPRHKITKRGQNVTFRCDPISEHNRLYWYRQTLGQGPEFLTYFQNEAQLEKSRLLSDRFSAERPKGSFSTLEIQRTEQGDSAMYLCASSLVSNQPQHFGDGTRLSIL.

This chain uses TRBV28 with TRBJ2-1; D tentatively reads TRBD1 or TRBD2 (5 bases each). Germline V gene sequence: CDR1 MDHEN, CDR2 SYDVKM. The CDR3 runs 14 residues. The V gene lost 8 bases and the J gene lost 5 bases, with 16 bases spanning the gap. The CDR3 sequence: CASGTADGNNEQFF. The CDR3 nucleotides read TGTGCCAGCGGGACCGCCGACGGCAACAATGAGCAGTTCTTC.

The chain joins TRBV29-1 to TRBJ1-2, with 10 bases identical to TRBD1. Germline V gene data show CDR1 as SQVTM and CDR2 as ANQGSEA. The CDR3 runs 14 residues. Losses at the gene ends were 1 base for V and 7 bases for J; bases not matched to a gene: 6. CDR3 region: CSVEATTGGLGYTF. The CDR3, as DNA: TGCAGCGTTGAAGCGACGACAGGGGGCCTTGGCTACACCTTC.

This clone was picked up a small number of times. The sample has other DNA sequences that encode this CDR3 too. The CDR3, as DNA: TGTGCCAGCAGTATACGGGCCCCCTCAGGAGGGGCCAACGTCCTGACTTTC. As protein: CASSIRAPSGGANVLTF. V and J are TRBV27 and TRBJ2-6; D unresolved. Germline CDR1 and CDR2: MNHEY and SMNVEV (reference sequence). CDR3 length equals 17 residues. V lost 5 bases and J 4 bases, leaving 18 bases between the germline ends.

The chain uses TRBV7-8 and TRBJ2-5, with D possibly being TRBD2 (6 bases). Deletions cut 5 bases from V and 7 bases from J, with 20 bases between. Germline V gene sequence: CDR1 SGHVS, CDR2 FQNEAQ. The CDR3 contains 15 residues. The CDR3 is CASSPWGVGVGTQYF. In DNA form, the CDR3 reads TGTGCCAGCAGCCCCTGGGGGGTTGGGGTGGGGACCCAGTACTTC.

CDR3 bases: TGTGCCTGGAGTGCAGGGGGGGTCCATCAGCCCCAGCATTTT. It specifies CAWSAGGVHQPQHF. The gene calls are TRBV30 and TRBJ1-5; 7 bases match TRBD1. Germline values: CDR1 GTSNPN, CDR2 SVGIG (reference sequence). The V segment lost 1 base and the J segment 5 bases; nucleotides outside the gene matches: 5. CDR3 length equals 14 residues.

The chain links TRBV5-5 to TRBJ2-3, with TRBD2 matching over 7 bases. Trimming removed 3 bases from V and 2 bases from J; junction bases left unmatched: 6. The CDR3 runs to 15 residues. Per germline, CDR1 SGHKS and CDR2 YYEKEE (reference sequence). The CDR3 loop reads CASSSSSGFTDTQYF. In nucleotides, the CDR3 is TGTGCCAGCAGCTCGTCTAGCGGCTTCACAGATACGCAGTATTTT.

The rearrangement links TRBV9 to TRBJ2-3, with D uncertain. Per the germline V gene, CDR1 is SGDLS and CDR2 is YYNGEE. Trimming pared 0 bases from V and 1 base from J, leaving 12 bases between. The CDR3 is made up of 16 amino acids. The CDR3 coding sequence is TGTGCCAGCAGCGTAGCTGCGATCCCTCGCACAGATACGCAGTATTTT. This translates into CASSVAAIPRTDTQYF.

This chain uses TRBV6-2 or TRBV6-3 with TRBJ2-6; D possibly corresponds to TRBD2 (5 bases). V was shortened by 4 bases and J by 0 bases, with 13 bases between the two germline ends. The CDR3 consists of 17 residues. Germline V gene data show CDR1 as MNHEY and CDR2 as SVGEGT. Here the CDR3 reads CASSSWTFNSGANVLTF. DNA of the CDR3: TGTGCCAGCAGTTCGTGGACTTTTAACTCTGGGGCCAACGTCCTGACTTTC.

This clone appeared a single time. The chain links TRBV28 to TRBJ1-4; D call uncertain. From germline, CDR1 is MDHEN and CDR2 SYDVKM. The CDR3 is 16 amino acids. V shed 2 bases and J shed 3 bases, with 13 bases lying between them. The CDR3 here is CASSLPRRQPNEKLFF. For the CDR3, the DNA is TGTGCCAGCAGTTTACCCCGGAGGCAGCCTAATGAAAAACTGTTTTTT. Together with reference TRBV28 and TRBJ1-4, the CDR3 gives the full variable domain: DVKVTQSSRYLVKRTGEKVFLECVQDMDHENMFWYRQDPGLGLRLIYFSYDVKMKEKGDIPEGYSVSREKKERFSLILESASTNQTSMYLCASSLPRRQPNEKLFFGSGTQLSVL.

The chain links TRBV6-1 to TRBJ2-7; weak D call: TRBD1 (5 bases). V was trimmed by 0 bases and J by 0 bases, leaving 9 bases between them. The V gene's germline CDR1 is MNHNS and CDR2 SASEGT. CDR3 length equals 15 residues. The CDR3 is CASSEAGVSSYEQYF. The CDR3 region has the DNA TGTGCCAGCAGTGAAGCAGGGGTTTCCTCCTACGAGCAGTACTTC.